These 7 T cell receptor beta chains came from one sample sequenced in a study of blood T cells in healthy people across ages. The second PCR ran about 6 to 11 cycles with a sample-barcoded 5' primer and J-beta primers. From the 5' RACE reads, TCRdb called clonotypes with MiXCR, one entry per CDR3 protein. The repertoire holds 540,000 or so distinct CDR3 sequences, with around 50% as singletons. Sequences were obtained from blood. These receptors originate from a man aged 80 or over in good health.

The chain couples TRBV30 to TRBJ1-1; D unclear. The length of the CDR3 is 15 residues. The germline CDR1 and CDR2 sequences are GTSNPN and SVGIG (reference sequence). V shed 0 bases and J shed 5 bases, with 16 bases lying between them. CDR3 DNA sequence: TGTGCCTGGAGTGTGGGCCAAGGAGTTGGTACTGAAGCTTTCTTT. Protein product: CAWSVGQGVGTEAFF.

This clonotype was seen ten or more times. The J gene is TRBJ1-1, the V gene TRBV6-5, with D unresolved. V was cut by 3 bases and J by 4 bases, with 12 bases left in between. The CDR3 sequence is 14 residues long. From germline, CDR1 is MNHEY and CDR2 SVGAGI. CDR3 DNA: TGTGCCAGCAGTTATTCGTCACTGTTCACTGAAGCTTTCTTT. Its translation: CASSYSSLFTEAFF.

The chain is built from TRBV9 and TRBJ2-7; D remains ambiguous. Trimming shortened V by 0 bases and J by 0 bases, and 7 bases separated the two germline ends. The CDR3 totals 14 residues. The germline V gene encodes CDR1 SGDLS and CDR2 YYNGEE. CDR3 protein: CASSVGFSSYEQYF. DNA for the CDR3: TGTGCCAGCAGCGTAGGTTTCAGCTCCTACGAGCAGTACTTC.

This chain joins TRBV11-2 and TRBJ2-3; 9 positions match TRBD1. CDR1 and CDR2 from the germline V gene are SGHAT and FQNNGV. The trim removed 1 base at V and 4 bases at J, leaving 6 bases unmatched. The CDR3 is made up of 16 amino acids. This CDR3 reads CASSLGTGTGSDTQYF. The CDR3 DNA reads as TGTGCCAGCAGCTTAGGCACCGGGACAGGGTCAGATACGCAGTATTTT. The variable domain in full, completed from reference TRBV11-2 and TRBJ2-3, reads EAGVAQSPRYKIIEKRQSVAFWCNPISGHATLYWYQQILGQGPKLLIQFQNNGVVDDSQLPKDRFSAERLKGVDSTLKIQPAKLEDSAVYLCASSLGTGTGSDTQYFGPGTRLTVL.

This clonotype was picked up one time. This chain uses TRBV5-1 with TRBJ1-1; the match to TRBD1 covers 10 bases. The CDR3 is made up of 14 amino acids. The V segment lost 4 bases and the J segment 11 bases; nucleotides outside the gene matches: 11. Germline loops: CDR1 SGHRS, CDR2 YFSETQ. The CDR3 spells CASSPGGTGDTAFF. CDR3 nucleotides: TGCGCCAGCAGCCCTGGTGGGACAGGGGACACGGCTTTCTTT.

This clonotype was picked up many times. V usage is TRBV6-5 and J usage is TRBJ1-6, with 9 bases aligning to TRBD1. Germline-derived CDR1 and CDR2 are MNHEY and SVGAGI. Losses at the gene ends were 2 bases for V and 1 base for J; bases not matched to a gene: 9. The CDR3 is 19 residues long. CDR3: CASSYRTGGVGSYNSPLHF. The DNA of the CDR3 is TGTGCCAGCAGTTACCGCACAGGGGGCGTGGGGTCCTATAATTCACCCCTCCACTTT.

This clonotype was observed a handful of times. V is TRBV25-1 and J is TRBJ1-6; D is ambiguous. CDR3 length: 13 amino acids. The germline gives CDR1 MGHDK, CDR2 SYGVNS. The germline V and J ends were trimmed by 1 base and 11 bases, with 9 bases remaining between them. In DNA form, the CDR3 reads TGTGCCAGCAGTGAATTGGGTCGGGCACCCCTCCACTTT. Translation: CASSELGRAPLHF.